These T cell receptor beta chains were read from a single sample in a study of blood T cell repertoires in COVID-19. Some clones are missing from TCRdb's copy, which holds only in-frame ones; the method was immunoSEQ multiplex PCR. The table lists 200,000 or so clones, about four fifths of them singletons. The sample was PBMCs or T cells enriched from blood (not recorded which). The receptors derive from a woman aged 40 to 50 with acute COVID-19. CDR3s include the opening cysteine and the closing phenylalanine or tryptophan. The D gene is left open where the match is weak. Clone size is given for some rows only: seen once, a few or many times, or a class if the clone is expanded.

d_call: TRBD2; v_call: TRBV6-2/TRBV6-3; clone_size: -; j_call: TRBJ2-1; cdr3_aa: CASSYSSRRGGRSSSYNEQFF; cdr3_nt: TGTGCCAGCAGTTACTCGTCCCGGCGGGGGGGCCGGTCAAGCTCCTACAATGAGCAGTTCTTC
d_call: TRBD1; v_call: TRBV3-1/TRBV3-2; clone_size: -; j_call: TRBJ1-1; cdr3_aa: CASSPRNLLQGDTEAFF; cdr3_nt: TGTGCCAGCAGCCCGAGAAACCTATTACAGGGGGACACTGAAGCTTTCTTT
d_call: -; v_call: TRBV27; clone_size: -; j_call: TRBJ1-6; cdr3_aa: CASSLFRGSYNSPLHF; cdr3_nt: TGTGCCAGCAGTTTATTCAGGGGTTCCTATAATTCACCCCTCCACTTT
d_call: TRBD1; v_call: TRBV7-2; clone_size: -; j_call: TRBJ1-1; cdr3_aa: CASSGLLQGTEAFF; cdr3_nt: TGTGCCAGCAGCGGACTACTACAGGGGACTGAAGCTTTCTTT
d_call: -; v_call: TRBV6-1; clone_size: -; j_call: TRBJ2-3; cdr3_aa: CASSAQTALFSTDTQYF; cdr3_nt: TGTGCCAGCAGTGCTCAGACAGCTCTTTTTAGCACAGATACGCAGTATTTT
d_call: -; v_call: TRBV6-6; clone_size: -; j_call: TRBJ1-6; cdr3_aa: CASSYKLGARNSPLHF; cdr3_nt: TGTGCCAGCAGTTACAAGTTGGGGGCACGGAATTCACCCCTCCACTTT
d_call: TRBD2; v_call: TRBV10-3; clone_size: once; j_call: TRBJ2-7; cdr3_aa: CAISPFSGSSYEQYF; cdr3_nt: TGTGCCATCAGCCCTTTTAGCGGGAGCTCCTACGAGCAGTACTTC
d_call: -; v_call: TRBV7-2; clone_size: -; j_call: TRBJ1-6; cdr3_aa: CASSSGAFDSPLHF; cdr3_nt: TGTGCCAGCAGCTCTGGGGCGTTCGATTCACCCCTCCACTTT
d_call: -; v_call: TRBV18; clone_size: -; j_call: TRBJ1-4; cdr3_aa: CASSRTGINEKLFF; cdr3_nt: TGTGCCAGCTCCCGAACAGGGATTAATGAAAAACTGTTTTTT
d_call: -; v_call: TRBV5-6; clone_size: once; j_call: TRBJ1-5; cdr3_aa: CASSLEGAYSNQPQHF; cdr3_nt: TGTGCCAGCAGCTTGGAAGGGGCTTATAGCAATCAGCCCCAGCATTTT
d_call: TRBD1; v_call: TRBV7-6; clone_size: -; j_call: TRBJ2-5; cdr3_aa: CASSTPGTGGPETQYF; cdr3_nt: TGTGCCAGCAGCACCCCCGGGACAGGGGGCCCGGAGACCCAGTACTTC
d_call: TRBD2; v_call: TRBV11-3; clone_size: -; j_call: TRBJ2-1; cdr3_aa: CASSPTSSGAGNEQFF; cdr3_nt: TGTGCCAGCAGCCCTACCTCTAGCGGGGCAGGAAATGAGCAGTTCTTC
d_call: -; v_call: TRBV4-1; clone_size: -; j_call: TRBJ1-5; cdr3_aa: CASSQPNQPQHF; cdr3_nt: TGCGCCAGCAGCCAACCTAATCAGCCCCAGCATTTT
d_call: -; v_call: TRBV5-1; clone_size: -; j_call: TRBJ2-1; cdr3_aa: CASSIEMYNEQFF; cdr3_nt: TGCGCCAGCAGCATTGAGATGTACAATGAGCAGTTCTTC
d_call: TRBD1; v_call: TRBV29-1; clone_size: few; j_call: TRBJ1-2; cdr3_aa: CSVAAIQGASYGYTF; cdr3_nt: TGCAGCGTCGCCGCCATTCAGGGGGCGAGCTATGGCTACACCTTC
d_call: TRBD2; v_call: TRBV4-2; clone_size: -; j_call: TRBJ2-3; cdr3_aa: CASSQNPGLVADTQYF; cdr3_nt: TGTGCCAGCAGCCAGAACCCCGGACTAGTTGCTGATACGCAGTATTTT
d_call: -; v_call: TRBV2; clone_size: -; j_call: TRBJ1-6; cdr3_aa: CASRAGANSPLHF; cdr3_nt: TGTGCCAGCAGGGCAGGGGCTAATTCACCCCTCCACTTT
d_call: -; v_call: TRBV27; clone_size: once; j_call: TRBJ1-2; cdr3_aa: CASSQTTGEPNYGYTF; cdr3_nt: TGTGCCAGCAGCCAAACAACGGGGGAGCCTAACTATGGCTACACCTTC
d_call: -; v_call: TRBV6-6; clone_size: once; j_call: TRBJ1-2; cdr3_aa: CASRMDRANYGYTF; cdr3_nt: TGTGCCAGCAGGATGGACAGAGCTAACTATGGCTACACCTTC
d_call: -; v_call: TRBV2; clone_size: -; j_call: TRBJ1-4; cdr3_aa: CASSSRHGTNEKLFF; cdr3_nt: TGTGCCAGCAGCTCGCGGCATGGAACTAATGAAAAACTGTTTTTT
d_call: -; v_call: TRBV19; clone_size: -; j_call: TRBJ1-1; cdr3_aa: CASSLKGQKIRNTEAFF; cdr3_nt: TGTGCCAGTAGTCTGAAAGGACAGAAAATACGGAACACTGAAGCTTTCTTT
d_call: -; v_call: TRBV24-1; clone_size: -; j_call: TRBJ2-2; cdr3_aa: CATSDSQVEPTGELFF; cdr3_nt: TGTGCCACCAGTGATTCGCAGGTTGAGCCCACCGGGGAGCTGTTTTTT
d_call: -; v_call: TRBV6-5; clone_size: -; j_call: TRBJ1-2; cdr3_aa: CASRYRVDGYTF; cdr3_nt: TGTGCCAGCCGGTACAGGGTGGATGGCTACACCTTC
d_call: -; v_call: TRBV7-8; clone_size: -; j_call: TRBJ2-5; cdr3_aa: CASSSHRWRAQETQYF; cdr3_nt: TGTGCCAGCAGCTCCCACAGGTGGAGGGCCCAAGAGACCCAGTACTTC
d_call: TRBD1; v_call: TRBV3-1/TRBV3-2; clone_size: -; j_call: TRBJ1-2; cdr3_aa: CASSPRGALGYTF; cdr3_nt: TGTGCCAGCAGCCCCAGGGGGGCCCTTGGCTACACCTTC
d_call: TRBD1; v_call: TRBV5-1; clone_size: -; j_call: TRBJ1-6; cdr3_aa: CASSPGDSNSPLHF; cdr3_nt: TGCGCCAGCAGCCCCGGGGACAGTAATTCACCCCTCCACTTT
d_call: -; v_call: TRBV6-5; clone_size: few; j_call: TRBJ1-1; cdr3_aa: CASSRRGEGTEAFF; cdr3_nt: TGTGCCAGCAGTCGCAGGGGAGAAGGCACTGAAGCTTTCTTT
d_call: TRBD1; v_call: TRBV19; clone_size: -; j_call: TRBJ1-1; cdr3_aa: CASSIGTGKRAEAFF; cdr3_nt: TGTGCCAGTAGCATCGGGACAGGGAAAAGGGCTGAAGCTTTCTTT
d_call: -; v_call: TRBV6-5; clone_size: -; j_call: TRBJ1-2; cdr3_aa: CASTKTRGWGYTF; cdr3_nt: TGTGCCAGCACCAAGACCAGGGGTTGGGGCTACACCTTC
d_call: -; v_call: TRBV24-1; clone_size: -; j_call: TRBJ1-5; cdr3_aa: CATSDSKSGNQPQHF; cdr3_nt: TGTGCCACCAGTGATTCCAAATCGGGCAATCAGCCCCAGCATTTT